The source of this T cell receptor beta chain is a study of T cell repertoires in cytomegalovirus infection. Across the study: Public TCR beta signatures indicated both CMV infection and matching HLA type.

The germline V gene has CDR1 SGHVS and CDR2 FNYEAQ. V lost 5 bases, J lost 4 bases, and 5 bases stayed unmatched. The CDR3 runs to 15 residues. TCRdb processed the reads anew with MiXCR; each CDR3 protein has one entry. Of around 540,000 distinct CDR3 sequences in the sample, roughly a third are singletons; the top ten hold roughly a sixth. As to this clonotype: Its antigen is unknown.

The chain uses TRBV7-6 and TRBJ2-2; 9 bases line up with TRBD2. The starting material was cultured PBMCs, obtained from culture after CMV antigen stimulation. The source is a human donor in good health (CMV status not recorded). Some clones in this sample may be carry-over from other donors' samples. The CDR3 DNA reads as TGTGCCAGCAGCCGGCTAGCGGGACTCACCGGGGAGCTGTTTTTT. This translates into CASSRLAGLTGELFF.